A selection of T cell receptor beta chains follows, all from one sample in a study of lymphopenia after photon versus proton radiotherapy. Only in-frame clones appear in the TCRdb table, and some are missing; sequencing was by immunoSEQ multiplex PCR. In the table there are under 25,000 clones, 85% of which are singletons. Sequenced here: peripheral blood, sampled from a patient treated with photon-based radiotherapy. The source is a man aged 55 to 69 with pancreatic cancer. Each CDR3 is given with its conserved first and last residue.

j_call,v_call,cdr3_aa
TRBJ2-7,TRBV10-3,CAIRYPLRSEQYF
TRBJ2-7,TRBV6-1,CASVAGDTLYEQYF
TRBJ2-6,TRBV11-2,CASSFARWGQPSGANVLTF
TRBJ2-3,TRBV6-6,CASSLSGGMTDTQYF
TRBJ2-3,TRBV9,CASSVGVSLAGADTQYF
TRBJ2-5,TRBV19,CASSKTFLGQGRETQYF
TRBJ2-5,TRBV5-4,CASSPVRGAGAVETQYF
TRBJ2-5,TRBV15,CATRGGLQETQYF
TRBJ2-7,TRBV27,CASRDSSYEQYF
TRBJ1-1,TRBV7-2,CASSPTRENTEAFF
TRBJ1-1,TRBV30,CAWGQNTEAFF
TRBJ1-5,TRBV23-1,CASKPPGQRRHNQPQHF
TRBJ1-2,TRBV19,CASSMSVQGNYGYTF
TRBJ2-1,TRBV4-2,CASSQDGEQFF
TRBJ1-2,TRBV10-3,CAISASGYGYTF
TRBJ1-5,TRBV19,CASSMGTRLGSRGNQPQHF
TRBJ2-7,TRBV11-2,CASSTQNFGTGGEQYF